This T cell receptor beta chain stems from a study of post-analysis software for immune sequencing data. On the study more broadly: Recorded disease courses covered relapsing-remitting, secondary progressive and progressive-relapsing multiple sclerosis. Some patients had no subtype annotation.

Remarks on this clonotype: Its target is unknown.

Every TCR beta cDNA library bore unique molecular identifiers. Approximately 0.5 million cDNA molecules were recovered from an input of about 0.85 to 11 million T cells. MiXCR was run by TCRdb on the PCR reads, yielding one entry per CDR3 protein. Altogether 500,000 to 600,000 distinct CDR3 sequences are present, 40% to 50% being singletons, with the ten largest covering roughly 1.8%. This CDR3 region has 17 residues. Trimming at V came to 3 bases and at J to 3 bases, leaving 8 bases not matched to a gene. Study outcomes and limitations: Diversity measured as normalized Chao1 was significantly lower in multiple sclerosis patients than in controls. Among roughly 5 TRBV segments more frequent in patients than controls were TRBV5-6, TRBV5-1 and TRBV20-1.

The chain has TRBV12-3 or TRBV12-4 and TRBJ2-3; TRBD2 matches at 11 bases. This sequence originates from a girl aged 5-17 years with multiple sclerosis. The sample comprised blood. In DNA form, the CDR3 reads TGTGCCAGCAGTTTGGCTCTAGCGGGAGGATCGACAGATACGCAGTATTTT. This codes for CASSLALAGGSTDTQYF.